One sample yielded the 11 T cell receptor beta chains listed below, sequenced in a study of regulatory T cells in long-lasting Graves disease. Time point: newly diagnosed GD, antithyroid drugs for less than 3 months. Preparation of the TCR library used RNA extracted from PBMCs. In building TCR beta libraries, iRepertoire HTBI primers were used together with Arm-PCR of CDR3 regions. One entry per CDR3 protein, called by TCRdb with MiXCR from the multiplex PCR reads. The sample has hundreds of thousands of distinct CDR3 sequences, 15% seen once; the top ten hold over 20%. Sample: peripheral blood mononuclear cells (PBMCs), taken at new diagnosis, from a patient treated with antithyroid drugs. Source of these receptors: a female donor with Graves disease.

This clonotype came up many times. This chain connects TRBV2 to TRBJ1-1; no clear D. The CDR3 is 13 amino acids. Between the trimmed V and J ends, which lost 6 bases and 5 bases, there was a span of 13 bases. CDR1 is SNHLY, CDR2 FYNNEI, per germline. The chain's CDR3 is CASSWTPGTEAFF. The CDR3 DNA sequence: TGTGCCAGCAGCTGGACTCCTGGGACTGAAGCTTTCTTT.

Only a few counts were recorded for this clonotype. Here the CDR3 DNA reads TGTGCCACCAAGAAAGGACAGGGGGCTTCCGCCGAGCAGTACTTC. Translation gives CATKKGQGASAEQYF. The chain employs TRBV19 and TRBJ2-7; 11 bases align to TRBD1. The trim removed 10 bases at V and 6 bases at J, leaving 14 bases unmatched. CDR3 length: 15 amino acids. Germline V lookup: CDR1 LNHDA, CDR2 SQIVND (reference sequence).

This clonotype was seen many times. This chain joins TRBV12-3 or TRBV12-4 and TRBJ2-5; TRBD2 matches at 7 bases. CDR3 size: 15 residues. V dropped 3 bases and J dropped 1; count of bases not matched to a gene: 5. The CDR3 nucleotides read TGTGCCAGCAGTTTCTATGGGAGGGCCCAAGAGACCCAGTACTTC. This codes for CASSFYGRAQETQYF.

This clonotype was recorded many times. This chain links TRBV7-9 with TRBJ2-7; 9 nucleotides align to TRBD1. Germline CDR1 SEHNR, CDR2 FQNEAQ (reference sequence). V lost 1 base and J lost 3; bases outside the gene matches: 4. The CDR3 consists of 15 residues. This CDR3 is CASSLEGTGIYEQYF. DNA for the CDR3: TGTGCCAGCAGCTTAGAAGGGACAGGGATCTACGAGCAGTACTTC.

This clonotype appeared a few times. This chain joins TRBV29-1 and TRBJ2-2; D unclear. Germline lookup yields CDR1 SQVTM and CDR2 ANQGSEA. The CDR3 has 14 residues. V was trimmed by 1 base and J by 1 base, leaving 7 bases between them. The CDR3 sequence: CSVEVNLNTGELFF. The CDR3 DNA is TGCAGCGTTGAAGTAAATCTGAACACCGGGGAGCTGTTTTTT.

This clonotype was detected ten times or more. The rearrangement joins TRBV5-1 to TRBJ1-2, with unresolved D. The V gene's germline CDR1 is SGHRS and CDR2 YFSETQ. The CDR3 extends over 13 amino acids. V was pared by 4 bases and J by 2 bases, with 9 bases between. In nucleotides, the CDR3 is TGCGCCAGCAGCGAAAACCCCAACTATGGCTACACCTTC. Its translation: CASSENPNYGYTF.

This clonotype was seen at least ten times. This chain links TRBV28 with TRBJ2-1, with 9 bases identical to TRBD2. V was pared by 4 bases and J by 6 bases, with 13 bases of the junction left unmatched. Per germline, CDR1 MDHEN and CDR2 SYDVKM. This CDR3 region has 17 residues. CDR3 protein: CASSSLLGAGGSNEQFF. The CDR3 DNA sequence: TGTGCCAGCAGTTCTCTTTTGGGAGCGGGAGGATCCAATGAGCAGTTCTTC.

This clonotype appeared many times. The chain is built from TRBV19 and TRBJ1-1; D gene unclear. The germline V gene encodes CDR1 LNHDA and CDR2 SQIVND (reference sequence). Trimming took 1 base from V and 1 from J, leaving 7 bases between them. The CDR3 length is 14 residues. The CDR3 region is CASSIGRGNTEAFF. The CDR3 nucleotides read TGTGCCAGTAGTATAGGTCGAGGGAACACTGAAGCTTTCTTT.

The chain combines TRBV5-6 with TRBJ2-1, with TRBD2 matching 11 bases. The germline gives CDR1 SGHDT, CDR2 YYEEEE. The length of the CDR3 is 15 residues. After removal of 3 bases from V and 5 bases from J, the junction contained 4 bases not matched to a gene. Here the CDR3 reads CASSWGTSGHNEQFF. The DNA for the CDR3 is TGTGCCAGCAGCTGGGGGACTAGCGGACACAATGAGCAGTTCTTC.

This clonotype was picked up a small number of times. The CDR3, as DNA: TGTGCCAGCAGCTTCTCTCCGGGACTAGCGGGGTCTGAGCAGTACTTC. The encoded protein is CASSFSPGLAGSEQYF. The chain uses TRBV13 and TRBJ2-7; 13 nucleotides line up with TRBD2. CDR3 length equals 16 residues. Germline trimming cut 3 bases from V and 7 bases from J; bases unmatched to any gene: 9. Per germline, CDR1 PRHDT and CDR2 FYEKMQ (reference sequence).

In this sample, this clonotype turned up many times. V gene TRBV19 combines with J gene TRBJ1-5; unclear D gene. Trimming removed 6 bases from V and 4 bases from J, with 13 bases in between. The CDR3 covers 14 residues. Per the germline V gene, CDR1 is LNHDA and CDR2 is SQIVND (reference sequence). The CDR3 nucleotides read TGTGCCAGTAGGCCATCGGGGATAAATCAGCCCCAGCATTTT. It specifies CASRPSGINQPQHF.